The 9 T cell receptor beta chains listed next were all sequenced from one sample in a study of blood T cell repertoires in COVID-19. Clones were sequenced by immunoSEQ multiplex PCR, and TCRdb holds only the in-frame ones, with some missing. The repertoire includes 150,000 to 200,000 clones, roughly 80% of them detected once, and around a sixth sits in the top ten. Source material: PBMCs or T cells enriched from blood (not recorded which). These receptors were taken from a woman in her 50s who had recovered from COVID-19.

In DNA, the CDR3 is TGCGCCAGCAGCCAAAGTGCCAAGAGCTCCTATAATTCACCCCTCCACTTT. This sequence encodes CASSQSAKSSYNSPLHF. This chain joins TRBV4-1 and TRBJ1-6; D call uncertain. Germline-derived CDR1 and CDR2 are MGHRA and YSYEKL. The CDR3 has 17 amino acids. With 2 bases removed from V and 0 bases from J, the gap between germline ends came to 11 bases.

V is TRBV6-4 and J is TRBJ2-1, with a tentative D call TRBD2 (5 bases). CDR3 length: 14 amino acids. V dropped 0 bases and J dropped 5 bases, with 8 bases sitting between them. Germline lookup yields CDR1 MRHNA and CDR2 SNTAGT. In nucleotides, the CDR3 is TGTGCCAGCAGTGACTCCACGACTAACAATGAGCAGTTCTTC. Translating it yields CASSDSTTNNEQFF.

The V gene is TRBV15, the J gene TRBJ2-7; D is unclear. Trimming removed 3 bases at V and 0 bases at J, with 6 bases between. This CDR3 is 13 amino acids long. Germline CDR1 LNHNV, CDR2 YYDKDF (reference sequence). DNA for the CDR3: TGTGCCACCAGCAGGACACTCTCCTACGAGCAGTACTTC. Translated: CATSRTLSYEQYF.

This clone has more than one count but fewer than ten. The CDR3 coding sequence is TGTGCCAGCAGTTTAGCCTCCCCGGGGCAGCCCCAGCATTTT. Translated, it gives CASSLASPGQPQHF. The chain recombines TRBV27 with TRBJ1-5; no clear D gene. This CDR3 contains 14 residues. V was shortened by 2 bases and J by 7 bases, with 12 bases between the two germline ends. Germline lookup yields CDR1 MNHEY and CDR2 SMNVEV (reference sequence).

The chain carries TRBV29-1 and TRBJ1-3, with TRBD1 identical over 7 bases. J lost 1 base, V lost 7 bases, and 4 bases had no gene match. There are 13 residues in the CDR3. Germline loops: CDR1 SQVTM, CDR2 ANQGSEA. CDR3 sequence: CSAEGASGNTIYF. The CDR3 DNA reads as TGCAGCGCCGAGGGGGCATCTGGAAACACCATATATTTT. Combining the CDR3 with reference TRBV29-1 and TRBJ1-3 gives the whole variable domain SAVISQKPSRDICQRGTSLTIQCQVDSQVTMMFWYRQQPGQSLTLIATANQGSEATYESGFVIDKFPISRPNLTFSTLTVSNMSPEDSSIYLCSAEGASGNTIYFGEGSWLTVV.

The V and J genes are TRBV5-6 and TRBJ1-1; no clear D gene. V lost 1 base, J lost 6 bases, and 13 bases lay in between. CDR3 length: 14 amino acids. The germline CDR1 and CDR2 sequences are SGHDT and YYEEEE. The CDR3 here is CASSLPGSLPEAFF. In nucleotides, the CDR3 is TGTGCCAGCAGCTTGCCAGGCAGTCTCCCTGAAGCTTTCTTT. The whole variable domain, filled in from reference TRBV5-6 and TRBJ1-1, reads DAGVTQSPTHLIKTRGQQVTLRCSPKSGHDTVSWYQQALGQGPQFIFQYYEEEERQRGNFPDRFSGHQFPNYSSELNVNALLLGDSALYLCASSLPGSLPEAFFGQGTRLTVV.

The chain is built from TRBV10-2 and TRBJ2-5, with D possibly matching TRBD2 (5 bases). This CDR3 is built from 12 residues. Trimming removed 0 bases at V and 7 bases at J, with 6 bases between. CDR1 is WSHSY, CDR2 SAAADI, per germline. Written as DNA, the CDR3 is TGCGCCAGCAGTGAGTCGGGGAGGACCCAGTACTTC. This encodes CASSESGRTQYF.

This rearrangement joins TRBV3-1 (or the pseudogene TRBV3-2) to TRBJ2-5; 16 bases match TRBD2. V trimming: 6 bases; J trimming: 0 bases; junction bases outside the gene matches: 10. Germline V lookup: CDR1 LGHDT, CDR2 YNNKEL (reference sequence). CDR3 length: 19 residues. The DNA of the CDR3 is TGTGCCAGCAGGGGGACTAGCGGGAGGGCAACAAAGTACCAAGAGACCCAGTACTTC. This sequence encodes CASRGTSGRATKYQETQYF.

CDR3 amino acids: CATFGPRWGEETQYF. DNA of the CDR3: TGTGCCACCTTCGGACCCAGGTGGGGCGAGGAGACCCAGTACTTC. V is TRBV6-7 and J is TRBJ2-5; possibly TRBD1 for D (5 bases). TRBV6-7 is filed as an ORF, its function uncertain. This CDR3 has 15 residues. Between the trimmed V and J ends, which lost 10 bases and 5 bases, there was a span of 23 bases.